One and the same sample provided the 27 T cell receptor beta chains below, sequenced in a study of shared clonotypes between healthy human individuals. Repertoires were generated with immunoSEQ multiplex PCR, while TCRdb's copy carries only in-frame clones and drops some. The sample shows millions of clones, 90% to 95% of them seen only once. The sample taken for sequencing was naive CD4+ T cells sorted from blood. Subset defined: CD45RA+ positively selected. The source of these receptors is a man aged 18 to 29 in good health.

The chain recombines TRBV7-6 with TRBJ1-6; TRBD1 is a possible D gene (6 bases). This CDR3 has 14 residues. Germline V gives CDR1 SGHVS, CDR2 FNYEAQ. V lost 3 bases and J 10 bases, leaving 13 bases between the germline ends. The CDR3 sequence is CASSLQGPYSPLHF. In DNA form, the CDR3 reads TGTGCCAGCAGCTTGCAGGGGCCGTACTCACCCCTCCACTTT.

J is TRBJ1-2 and V is TRBV7-2; TRBD1 matches 11 bases. Germline-derived CDR1 and CDR2 are SGHTA and FQGNSA. This CDR3 region has 17 residues. Trimming took 1 base from V and 4 from J; bases not matched to a gene: 8. The CDR3 here is CASSLGFGGQGVYGYTF. The CDR3 DNA follows: TGTGCCAGCAGCTTAGGATTTGGGGGACAGGGGGTCTATGGCTACACCTTC. Drawing the rest from reference TRBV7-2 and TRBJ1-2, the complete variable domain is GAGVSQSPSNKVTEKGKDVELRCDPISGHTALYWYRQSLGQGLEFLIYFQGNSAPDKSGLPSDRFSAERTGGSVSTLTIQRTQQEDSAVYLCASSLGFGGQGVYGYTFGSGTRLTVV.

The V gene is TRBV27, the J gene TRBJ2-2; 8 bases agree with TRBD2. CDR1 and CDR2 from the germline V gene are MNHEY and SMNVEV (reference sequence). V lost 5 bases and J lost 4; bases outside the gene matches: 6. The CDR3 runs 15 residues. The CDR3 DNA is TGTGCCAGCAGTGTAAGCGGGAGTGTCACCGGGGAGCTGTTTTTT. As protein: CASSVSGSVTGELFF.

The chain joins TRBV5-1 to TRBJ2-7, with TRBD2 identical over 12 bases. Germline trimming cut 4 bases from V and 2 bases from J; bases unmatched to any gene: 4. This CDR3 has 15 residues. The V gene's germline CDR1 is SGHRS and CDR2 YFSETQ. In nucleotides, the CDR3 is TGCGCCAGCAGCCCTCTAGCGGGAGGGACCTACGAGCAGTACTTC. It translates to CASSPLAGGTYEQYF.

This clone appeared once. This rearrangement joins TRBV5-1 to TRBJ2-6, with 9 positions matching TRBD1. Germline CDR1 SGHRS, CDR2 YFSETQ. CDR3 length equals 17 residues. Trimming removed 2 bases from V and 0 bases from J; junction bases left unmatched: 3. The CDR3 is CASSLQGALSGANVLTF. The CDR3 coding sequence is TGCGCCAGCAGCTTACAGGGGGCTCTCTCTGGGGCCAACGTCCTGACTTTC.

J is TRBJ1-2 and V is TRBV6-6, with 7 bases fitting TRBD1. The CDR3 spans 15 residues. V lost 1 base to trimming and J lost 7 bases; unmatched junction nucleotides: 9. CDR1 and CDR2 (germline): MNHNY, SVGAGI (reference sequence). CDR3 DNA sequence: TGTGCCAGCAGTTACTTGAGGGAGGGGGCTAGTGGCTACACCTTC. This gives the protein CASSYLREGASGYTF.

CDR3 region: CAISVSGSMNNEQFF. The CDR3 coding sequence is TGTGCCATCAGTGTTAGCGGGAGTATGAACAATGAGCAGTTCTTC. The chain links TRBV10-3 to TRBJ2-1; TRBD2 agrees at 9 bases. The CDR3 consists of 15 residues. CDR1 and CDR2 from the germline V gene are ENHRY and SYGVKD. The V and J ends lost 4 bases and 5 bases, in that order; junction bases with no gene match: 6.

The V call is TRBV11-3, the J call TRBJ2-2; 9 positions agree with TRBD2. Per germline, CDR1 SGHNT and CDR2 YENEEA. The CDR3 is 15 residues long. Trimming took 5 bases from V and 5 from J; bases not matched to a gene: 6. The CDR3: CASSHQRGATGELFF. In nucleotides, the CDR3 is TGTGCCAGCAGCCATCAGCGGGGGGCGACCGGGGAGCTGTTTTTT.

The chain couples TRBV7-3 to TRBJ2-7; TRBD1 is a possible D gene (6 bases). Trimming stripped 5 bases from V and 7 bases from J, with 15 bases between. This CDR3 is built from 13 residues. In germline, CDR1 is SGHTA, CDR2 FQGTGA. The CDR3 sequence: CASSKGVGREQYF. Here the CDR3 DNA reads TGTGCCAGCAGCAAGGGGGTTGGTAGGGAGCAGTACTTC.

This clone was counted a single time. This chain joins TRBV5-1 and TRBJ2-2, with TRBD2 matching over 7 bases. The germline CDR1 and CDR2 sequences are SGHRS and YFSETQ. With 3 bases clipped from V and 7 bases from J, the junction kept 9 bases outside the gene matches. This CDR3 is built from 15 residues. The CDR3 sequence is CASSSGTKNFGELFF. The CDR3 nucleotides read TGCGCCAGCAGCTCCGGGACTAAAAACTTCGGGGAGCTGTTTTTT.

V gene TRBV19 combines with J gene TRBJ1-5, with TRBD1 identical over 10 bases. Germline V CDR1 and CDR2: LNHDA, SQIVND (reference sequence). V dropped 10 bases and J dropped 6; count of bases not matched to a gene: 3. The length of the CDR3 is 12 residues. The DNA of the CDR3 is TGTGCCACGGACAGGGGGACTCAGCCCCAGCATTTT. As protein: CATDRGTQPQHF. Drawing the rest from reference TRBV19 and TRBJ1-5, the complete variable domain is DGGITQSPKYLFRKEGQNVTLSCEQNLNHDAMYWYRQDPGQGLRLIYYSQIVNDFQKGDIAEGYSVSREKKESFPLTVTSAQKNPTAFYLCATDRGTQPQHFGDGTRLSIL.

V usage is TRBV28 and J usage is TRBJ2-7; TRBD2 might be the D (6 bases). The CDR3 is 16 amino acids. Germline V lookup: CDR1 MDHEN, CDR2 SYDVKM. V lost 6 bases to trimming and J lost 2 bases, with 20 bases between them. As DNA, the CDR3 is TGTGCCAGCAGCCCGCGGGACTCACAAGGACCCTACGAGCAGTACTTC. As protein: CASSPRDSQGPYEQYF.

This chain's CDR3 is CARSLVGQGGTGELFF. For the CDR3, the DNA is TGTGCCAGAAGTCTCGTGGGACAGGGAGGGACCGGGGAGCTGTTTTTT. The chain carries TRBV5-3 and TRBJ2-2; TRBD1 matches at 9 bases. TRBV5-3 is annotated as an ORF whose role is uncertain. CDR3 length: 16 residues. The J segment lost 5 bases and the V segment lost 5 bases, leaving 10 bases of the junction unmatched.

A note on this clone: Other DNA variants within this sample encode the same CDR3. The genes are TRBV6-1 and TRBJ1-5; 10 bases align to TRBD1. CDR1 is MNHNS, CDR2 SASEGT, per germline. The CDR3 sequence is 14 residues long. The V segment lost 3 bases and the J segment 7 bases; nucleotides outside the gene matches: 3. CDR3 coding DNA: TGTGCCAGCAGTGAGACAGGGGGCCGCCAGCCCCAGCATTTT. Its translation is CASSETGGRQPQHF.

The V gene is TRBV28, the J gene TRBJ2-7; D call uncertain. The CDR3 sequence is 14 residues long. The V gene lost 2 bases and the J gene lost 2 bases, with 10 bases spanning the gap. Germline values: CDR1 MDHEN, CDR2 SYDVKM. The CDR3 region is CASSLDVGPYEQYF. CDR3 bases: TGTGCCAGCAGTTTAGATGTTGGTCCCTACGAGCAGTACTTC.

The chain links TRBV30 to TRBJ1-1, with 8 bases aligning to TRBD1. This CDR3 has 15 amino acids. V trimming: 2 bases; J trimming: 5 bases; junction bases outside the gene matches: 10. Germline loops: CDR1 GTSNPN, CDR2 SVGIG (reference sequence). CDR3 loop: CAWSQSAGGRTEAFF. CDR3 in DNA: TGTGCCTGGAGTCAGTCGGCAGGGGGCCGGACTGAAGCTTTCTTT.

J is TRBJ2-1 and V is TRBV11-2; D is undetermined. This CDR3 has 11 residues. V was pared by 3 bases and J by 10 bases, with 7 bases between. Germline CDR1 reads SGHAT; CDR2 reads FQNNGV. Written as DNA, the CDR3 is TGTGCCAGCAGCTTTTATAGCGAGCAGTTCTTC. Translated, it gives CASSFYSEQFF.

The V call is TRBV2, the J call TRBJ2-3; 7 bases are a match to TRBD1. The CDR3 runs 15 residues. J lost 2 bases, V lost 6 bases, and 8 bases had no gene match. Germline V gene lookup returns CDR1 SNHLY and CDR2 FYNNEI. The CDR3, as DNA: TGTGCCAGCAGGGCTGGACAGGCTTACACAGATACGCAGTATTTT. It encodes CASRAGQAYTDTQYF. The full variable domain, completed using reference TRBV2 and TRBJ2-3, is EPEVTQTPSHQVTQMGQEVILRCVPISNHLYFYWYRQILGQKVEFLVSFYNNEISEKSEIFDDQFSVERPDGSNFTLKIRSTKLEDSAMYFCASRAGQAYTDTQYFGPGTRLTVL.

The rearrangement uses TRBV10-3 and TRBJ2-1, with a weak D call TRBD1 (5 bases). The CDR3 extends over 14 amino acids. Germline V gene data show CDR1 as ENHRY and CDR2 as SYGVKD. V lost 0 bases to trimming and J lost 12 bases, with 15 bases between them. The CDR3 loop is CAISESIAGQGQFF. The CDR3 bases are TGTGCCATCAGTGAGTCGATTGCAGGGCAAGGGCAGTTCTTC.

V and J are TRBV7-8 and TRBJ1-4; D gene ambiguous. Germline V gene lookup returns CDR1 SGHVS and CDR2 FQNEAQ. The CDR3 length is 13 residues. The V end was cut by 3 bases, the J end by 7 bases, with 9 bases between. The CDR3 loop is CASSFSNVEKLFF. The CDR3 coding sequence is TGTGCCAGCAGCTTCTCCAATGTTGAAAAACTGTTTTTT.

The chain recombines TRBV6-6 with TRBJ1-1; D unclear. The CDR3 is 12 residues long. CDR1 is MNHNY and CDR2 is SVGAGI in the germline V gene (reference sequence). Trimming took off 6 bases at V and 11 bases at J, with 16 bases between the two ends. The CDR3 region is CASSPGLGGAFF. CDR3 in DNA: TGTGCCAGCAGCCCCGGTCTTGGTGGTGCTTTCTTT.

The chain recombines TRBV5-5 with TRBJ1-5, with 11 bases matching TRBD1. The V segment lost 1 base and the J segment 11 bases; nucleotides outside the gene matches: 17. Looked up from germline, CDR1 is SGHKS and CDR2 is YYEKEE (reference sequence). The CDR3 contains 18 residues. CDR3 sequence reads: CASSLPGTGGRGIGAQHF. In DNA, the CDR3 is TGTGCCAGCAGCTTGCCCGGGACAGGGGGTCGCGGCATAGGGGCCCAGCATTTT.

This chain connects TRBV7-2 to TRBJ2-7; D may be TRBD2 (6 bases). V was cut by 1 base and J by 0 bases, with 10 bases left in between. Germline V gene data show CDR1 as SGHTA and CDR2 as FQGNSA. This CDR3 contains 15 residues. The CDR3 sequence: CASSLVPGDSYEQYF. The CDR3 DNA is TGTGCCAGCAGCTTAGTTCCGGGGGACTCCTACGAGCAGTACTTC.

J is TRBJ1-2 and V is TRBV5-1, with 10 bases lining up with TRBD1. This CDR3 contains 14 residues. Germline assignment: CDR1 SGHRS and CDR2 YFSETQ. The trim removed 3 bases at V and 8 bases at J, leaving 7 bases unmatched. CDR3 protein: CASSSGQGSRGYTF. CDR3 DNA sequence: TGCGCCAGCAGCTCGGGACAGGGGTCGAGAGGCTACACCTTC.

This chain uses TRBV7-9 with TRBJ2-1, with 11 bases matching TRBD2. The CDR3 covers 14 residues. The V segment lost 4 bases and the J segment 6 bases; nucleotides outside the gene matches: 2. CDR1 is SEHNR, CDR2 FQNEAQ, per germline (reference sequence). Here the CDR3 reads CASSSGLAANEQFF. The CDR3 DNA reads TGTGCCAGCAGCTCGGGACTAGCGGCCAATGAGCAGTTCTTC.

The gene calls are TRBV11-3 and TRBJ2-3; D remains unclear. Trimming took off 6 bases at V and 5 bases at J, with 12 bases between the two ends. CDR3 length: 13 amino acids. Germline-derived CDR1 and CDR2 are SGHNT and YENEEA. CDR3 in DNA: TGTGCCAGCAGTGGCCGGGCCGGAGATACGCAGTATTTT. The encoded protein is CASSGRAGDTQYF.

V is TRBV11-3 and J is TRBJ2-3, with D possibly being TRBD2 (6 bases). The germline V gene encodes CDR1 SGHNT and CDR2 YENEEA. The CDR3 consists of 14 residues. V was clipped by 1 base and J by 2 bases, with 7 bases between them. The CDR3 DNA reads TGTGCCAGCAGCTTAGGCGGGACCACAGATACGCAGTATTTT. Residues: CASSLGGTTDTQYF.